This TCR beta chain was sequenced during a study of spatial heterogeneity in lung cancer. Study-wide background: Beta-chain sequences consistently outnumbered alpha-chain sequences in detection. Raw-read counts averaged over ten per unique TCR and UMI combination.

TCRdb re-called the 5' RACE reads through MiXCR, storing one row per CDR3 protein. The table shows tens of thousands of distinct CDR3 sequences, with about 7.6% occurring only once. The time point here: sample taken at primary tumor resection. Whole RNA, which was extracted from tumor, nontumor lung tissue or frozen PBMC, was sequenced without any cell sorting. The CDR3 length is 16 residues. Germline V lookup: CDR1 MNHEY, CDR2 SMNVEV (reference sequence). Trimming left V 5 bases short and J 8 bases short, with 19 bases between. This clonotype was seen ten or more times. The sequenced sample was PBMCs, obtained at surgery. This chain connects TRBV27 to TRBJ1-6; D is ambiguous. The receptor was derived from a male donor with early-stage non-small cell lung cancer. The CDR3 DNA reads TGTGCCAGCAGTCTCCTATTTGGTAGCTGGGATTCACCCCTCCACTTT. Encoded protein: CASSLLFGSWDSPLHF.